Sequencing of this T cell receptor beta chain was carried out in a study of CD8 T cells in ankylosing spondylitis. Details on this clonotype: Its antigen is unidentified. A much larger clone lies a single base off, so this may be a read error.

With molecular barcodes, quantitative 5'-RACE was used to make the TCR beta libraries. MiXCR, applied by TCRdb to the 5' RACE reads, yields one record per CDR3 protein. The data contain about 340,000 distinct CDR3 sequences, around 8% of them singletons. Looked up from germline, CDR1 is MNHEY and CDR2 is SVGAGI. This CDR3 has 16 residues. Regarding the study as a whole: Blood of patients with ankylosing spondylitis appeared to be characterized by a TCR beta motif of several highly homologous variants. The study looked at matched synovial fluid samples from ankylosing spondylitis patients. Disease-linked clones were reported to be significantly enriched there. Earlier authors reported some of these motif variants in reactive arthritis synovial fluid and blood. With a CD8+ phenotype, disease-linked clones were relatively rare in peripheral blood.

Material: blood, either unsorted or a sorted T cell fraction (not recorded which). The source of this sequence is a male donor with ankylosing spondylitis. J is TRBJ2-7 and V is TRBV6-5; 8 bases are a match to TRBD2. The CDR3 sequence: CARSYMVAGPTYEQYF. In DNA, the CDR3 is TGTGCCAGGAGTTACATGGTAGCGGGGCCTACCTACGAGCAGTACTTC.